The present entry profiles one TCR beta chain with its context. CDR3 length equals 15 residues. Looked up from germline, CDR1 is MNHEY and CDR2 is SVGAGI. The J segment lost 8 bases and the V segment lost 6 bases, leaving 12 bases of the junction unmatched. This record belongs to a study of OX40 agonist ivuxolimab in advanced cancers. Overall study: Patients in dose escalation had liver, melanoma, kidney or head and neck cancers.

The protocol was immunoSEQ multiplex PCR, while the TCRdb copy is restricted to in-frame clones and leaves out a portion. Found here are roughly 38,000 clones, 87% of them singletons; the top ten hold around 33%. The chain combines TRBV6-5 with TRBJ2-1; 8 bases align to TRBD2. This receptor was obtained from an adult with an advanced solid tumor such as melanoma, head and neck, liver or kidney cancer. The sequencing here drew on CD4+ or CD8+ T cells sorted from blood, taken in a trial of the OX40 agonist ivuxolimab. The CDR3 loop reads CASRAGGAAWDEQFF. The CDR3 DNA reads as TGTGCCAGCAGAGCCGGGGGGGCCGCTTGGGATGAGCAGTTCTTC.